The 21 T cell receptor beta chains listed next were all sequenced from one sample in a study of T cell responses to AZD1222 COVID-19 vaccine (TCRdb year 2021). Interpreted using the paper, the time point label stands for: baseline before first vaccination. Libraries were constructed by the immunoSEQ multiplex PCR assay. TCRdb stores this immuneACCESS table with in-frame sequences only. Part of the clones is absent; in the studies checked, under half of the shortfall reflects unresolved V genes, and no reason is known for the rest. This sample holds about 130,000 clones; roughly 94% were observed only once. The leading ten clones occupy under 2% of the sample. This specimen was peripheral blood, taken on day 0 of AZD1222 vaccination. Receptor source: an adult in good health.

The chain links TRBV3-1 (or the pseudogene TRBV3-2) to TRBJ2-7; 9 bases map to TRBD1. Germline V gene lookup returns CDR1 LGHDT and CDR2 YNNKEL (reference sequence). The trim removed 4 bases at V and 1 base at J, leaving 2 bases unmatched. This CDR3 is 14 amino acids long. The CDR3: CASSPGTGSYEQYF. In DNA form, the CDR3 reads TGTGCCAGCAGCCCCGGGACAGGGTCCTACGAGCAGTACTTC.

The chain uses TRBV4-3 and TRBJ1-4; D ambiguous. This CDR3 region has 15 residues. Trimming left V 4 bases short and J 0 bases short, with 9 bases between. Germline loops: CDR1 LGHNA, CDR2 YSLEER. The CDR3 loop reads CASSLARSTNEKLFF. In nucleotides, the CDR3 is TGCGCCAGCAGCCTCGCCCGGTCAACTAATGAAAAACTGTTTTTT.

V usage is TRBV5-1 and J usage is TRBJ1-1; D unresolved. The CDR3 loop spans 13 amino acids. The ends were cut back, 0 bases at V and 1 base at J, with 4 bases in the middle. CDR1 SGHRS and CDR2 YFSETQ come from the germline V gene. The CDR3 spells CASSLEENTEAFF. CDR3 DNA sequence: TGCGCCAGCAGCTTGGAGGAGAACACTGAAGCTTTCTTT.

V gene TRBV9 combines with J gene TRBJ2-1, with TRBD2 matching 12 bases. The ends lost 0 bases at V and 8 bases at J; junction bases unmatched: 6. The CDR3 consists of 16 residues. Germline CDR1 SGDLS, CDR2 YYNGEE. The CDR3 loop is CASSVALAGGSDEQFF. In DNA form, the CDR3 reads TGTGCCAGCAGCGTAGCGCTAGCGGGGGGGAGCGATGAGCAGTTCTTC.

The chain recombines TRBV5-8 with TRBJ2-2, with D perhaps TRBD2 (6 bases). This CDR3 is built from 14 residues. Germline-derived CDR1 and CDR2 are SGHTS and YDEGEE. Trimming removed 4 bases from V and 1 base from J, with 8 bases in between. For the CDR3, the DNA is TGTGCCAGCAGCAGGAGGGGGAACACCGGGGAGCTGTTTTTT. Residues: CASSRRGNTGELFF.

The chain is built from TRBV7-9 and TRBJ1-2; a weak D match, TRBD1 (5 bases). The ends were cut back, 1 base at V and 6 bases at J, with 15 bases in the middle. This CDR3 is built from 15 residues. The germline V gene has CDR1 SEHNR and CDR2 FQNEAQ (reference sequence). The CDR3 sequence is CASSLGTSSFNGYTF. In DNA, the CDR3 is TGTGCCAGCAGCTTAGGGACATCCTCTTTTAATGGCTACACCTTC.

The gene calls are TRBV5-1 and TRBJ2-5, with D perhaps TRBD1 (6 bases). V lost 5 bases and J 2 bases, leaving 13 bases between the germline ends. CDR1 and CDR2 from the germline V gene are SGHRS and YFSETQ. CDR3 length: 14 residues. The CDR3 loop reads CASRTGQPQETQYF. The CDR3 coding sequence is TGCGCCAGCAGGACAGGTCAACCGCAAGAGACCCAGTACTTC. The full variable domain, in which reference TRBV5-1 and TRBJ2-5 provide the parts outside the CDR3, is KAGVTQTPRYLIKTRGQQVTLSCSPISGHRSVSWYQQTPGQGLQFLFEYFSETQRNKGNFPGRFSGRQFSNSRSEMNVSTLELGDSALYLCASRTGQPQETQYFGPGTRLLVL.

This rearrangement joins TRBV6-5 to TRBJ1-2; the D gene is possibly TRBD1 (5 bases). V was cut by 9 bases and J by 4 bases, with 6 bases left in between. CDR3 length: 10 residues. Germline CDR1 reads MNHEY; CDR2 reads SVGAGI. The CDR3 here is CASGTYGYTF. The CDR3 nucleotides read TGTGCCAGTGGGACCTATGGCTACACCTTC.

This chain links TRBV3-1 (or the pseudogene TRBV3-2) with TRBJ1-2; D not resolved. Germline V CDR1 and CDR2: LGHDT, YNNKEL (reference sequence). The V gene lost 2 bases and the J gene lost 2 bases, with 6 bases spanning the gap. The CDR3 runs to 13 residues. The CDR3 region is CASSQSGNYGYTF. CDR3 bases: TGTGCCAGCAGCCAATCGGGGAACTATGGCTACACCTTC.

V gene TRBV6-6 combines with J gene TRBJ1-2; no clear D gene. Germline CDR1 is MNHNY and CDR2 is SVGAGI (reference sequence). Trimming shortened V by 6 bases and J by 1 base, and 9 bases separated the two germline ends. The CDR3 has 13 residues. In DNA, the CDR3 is TGTGCCAGCAGGGTGGACGGTAACTATGGCTACACCTTC. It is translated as CASRVDGNYGYTF.

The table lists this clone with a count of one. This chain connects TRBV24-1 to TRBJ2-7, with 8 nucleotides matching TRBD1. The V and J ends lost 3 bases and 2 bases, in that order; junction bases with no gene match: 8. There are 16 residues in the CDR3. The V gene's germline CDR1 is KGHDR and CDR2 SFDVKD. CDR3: CATSDEAGTGPYEQYF. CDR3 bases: TGTGCCACCAGTGATGAAGCCGGGACAGGTCCCTACGAGCAGTACTTC.

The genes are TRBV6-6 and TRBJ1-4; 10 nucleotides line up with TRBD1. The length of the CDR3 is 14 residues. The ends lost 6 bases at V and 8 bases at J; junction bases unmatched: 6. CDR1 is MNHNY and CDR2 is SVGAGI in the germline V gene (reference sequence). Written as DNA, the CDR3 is TGTGCCAGCAGCCCAGGGGACAGGGGAGAAAAACTGTTTTTT. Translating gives CASSPGDRGEKLFF.

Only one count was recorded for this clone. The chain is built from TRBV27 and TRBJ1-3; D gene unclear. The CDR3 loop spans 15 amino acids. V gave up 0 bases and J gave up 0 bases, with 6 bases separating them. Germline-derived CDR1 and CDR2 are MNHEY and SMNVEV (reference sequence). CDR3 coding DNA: TGTGCCAGCAGTTTATCGAAGAGCTCTGGAAACACCATATATTTT. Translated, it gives CASSLSKSSGNTIYF.

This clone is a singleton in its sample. CDR3 nucleotides: TGTGCCAGCTCACCACCCACTGGGATAGGGGAGACCCAGTACTTC. This codes for CASSPPTGIGETQYF. The chain joins TRBV18 to TRBJ2-5; D remains ambiguous. Germline V gene lookup returns CDR1 KGHSH and CDR2 LQKENI. This CDR3 is 15 amino acids long. Deletions cut 0 bases from V and 5 bases from J, with 13 bases between.

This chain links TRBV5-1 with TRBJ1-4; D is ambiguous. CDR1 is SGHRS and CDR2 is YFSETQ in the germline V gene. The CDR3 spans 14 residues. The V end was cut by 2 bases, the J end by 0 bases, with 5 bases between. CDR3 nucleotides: TGCGCCAGCAGCTTAGGGTCAACTAATGAAAAACTGTTTTTT. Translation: CASSLGSTNEKLFF.

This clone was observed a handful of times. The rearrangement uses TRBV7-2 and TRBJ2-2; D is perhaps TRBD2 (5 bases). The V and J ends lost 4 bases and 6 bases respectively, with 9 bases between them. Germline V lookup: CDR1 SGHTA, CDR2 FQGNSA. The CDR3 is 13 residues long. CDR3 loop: CASSYRAAGELFF. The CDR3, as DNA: TGTGCCAGCAGCTACAGAGCGGCCGGGGAGCTGTTTTTT. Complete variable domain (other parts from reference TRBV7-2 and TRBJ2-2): GAGVSQSPSNKVTEKGKDVELRCDPISGHTALYWYRQSLGQGLEFLIYFQGNSAPDKSGLPSDRFSAERTGGSVSTLTIQRTQQEDSAVYLCASSYRAAGELFFGEGSRLTVL.

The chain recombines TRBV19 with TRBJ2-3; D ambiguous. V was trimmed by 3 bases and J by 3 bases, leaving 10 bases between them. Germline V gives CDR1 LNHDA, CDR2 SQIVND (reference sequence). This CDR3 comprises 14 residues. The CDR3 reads CASSMAPSTDTQYF. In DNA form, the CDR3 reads TGTGCCAGTAGTATGGCCCCTTCGACAGATACGCAGTATTTT.

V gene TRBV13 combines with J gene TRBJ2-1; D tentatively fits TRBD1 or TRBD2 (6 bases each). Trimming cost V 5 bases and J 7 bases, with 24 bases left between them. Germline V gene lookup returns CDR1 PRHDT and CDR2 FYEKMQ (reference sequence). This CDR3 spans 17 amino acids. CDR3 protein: CASSTTLPGGLWNEQFF. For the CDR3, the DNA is TGTGCCAGCAGCACAACACTACCCGGGGGCCTGTGGAATGAGCAGTTCTTC.

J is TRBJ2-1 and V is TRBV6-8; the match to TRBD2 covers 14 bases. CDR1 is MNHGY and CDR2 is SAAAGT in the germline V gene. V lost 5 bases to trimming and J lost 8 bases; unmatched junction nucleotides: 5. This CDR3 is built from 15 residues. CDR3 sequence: CASSGTSGGFDEQFF. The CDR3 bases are TGTGCCAGCAGTGGGACTAGCGGGGGTTTTGATGAGCAGTTCTTC.

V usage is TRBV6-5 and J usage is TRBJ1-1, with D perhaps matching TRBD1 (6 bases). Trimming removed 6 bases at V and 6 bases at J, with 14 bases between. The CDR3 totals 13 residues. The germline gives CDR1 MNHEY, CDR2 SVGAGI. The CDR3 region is CASSRGQPPEAFF. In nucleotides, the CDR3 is TGTGCCAGCAGCCGGGGACAACCGCCTGAAGCTTTCTTT.

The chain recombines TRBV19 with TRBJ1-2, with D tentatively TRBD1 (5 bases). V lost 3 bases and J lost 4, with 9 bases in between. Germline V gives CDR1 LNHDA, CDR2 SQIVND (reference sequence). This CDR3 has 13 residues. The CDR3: CASSIGQGYGYTF. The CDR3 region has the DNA TGTGCCAGTAGTATTGGGCAGGGCTATGGCTACACCTTC.